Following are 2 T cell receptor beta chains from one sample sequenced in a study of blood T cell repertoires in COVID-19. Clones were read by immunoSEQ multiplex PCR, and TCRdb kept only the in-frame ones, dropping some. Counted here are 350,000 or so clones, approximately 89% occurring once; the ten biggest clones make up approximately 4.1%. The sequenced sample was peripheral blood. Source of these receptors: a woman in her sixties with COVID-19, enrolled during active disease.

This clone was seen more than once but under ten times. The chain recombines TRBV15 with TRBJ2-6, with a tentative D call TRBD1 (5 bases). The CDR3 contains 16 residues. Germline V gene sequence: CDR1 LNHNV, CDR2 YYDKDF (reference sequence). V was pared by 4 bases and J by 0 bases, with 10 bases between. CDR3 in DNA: TGTGCCACCAGCACAGGGATTAGCTCTGGGGCCAACGTCCTGACTTTC. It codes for CATSTGISSGANVLTF.

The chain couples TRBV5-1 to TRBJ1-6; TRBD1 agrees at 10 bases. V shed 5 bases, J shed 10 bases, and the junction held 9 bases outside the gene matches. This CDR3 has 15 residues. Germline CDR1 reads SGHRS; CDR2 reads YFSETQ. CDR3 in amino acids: CASRRGGQGNSPLHF. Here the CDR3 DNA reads TGCGCCAGCAGAAGGGGGGGACAGGGGAACTCACCCCTCCACTTT.